The entry that follows covers one TCR beta chain sequence. This CDR3 spans 15 amino acids. V dropped 1 base and J dropped 9 bases, with 13 bases sitting between them. Germline V gives CDR1 LGHNA, CDR2 YNFKEQ. The data are from a study of cytomegalovirus exposure and HLA in healthy donors. Healthy donors of bone marrow made up the group. The study ran its PCR with 60 Vbeta and 13 Jbeta primers. TCRdb's table, derived via immunoSEQ multiplex PCR, lists solely in-frame clones and lacks some. Found here are about 80,000 clones, approximately 60% of them singletons; the top ten hold 4.4%. This receptor was obtained from a male donor in good health and CMV-seropositive. Sequenced: PBMCs. The V gene is TRBV4-2, the J gene TRBJ1-6; D is undetermined. The CDR3 region is CASSQGGGVGSPLHF. CDR3 sequence (DNA): TGTGCCAGCAGCCAAGGTGGCGGGGTGGGTTCACCCCTCCACTTT.